A selection of T cell receptor beta chains follows, all from one sample in a study of regulatory T cells in long-lasting Graves disease. TCRdb processed the multiplex PCR reads anew with MiXCR; each CDR3 protein has one entry. This sample has roughly 300,000 distinct CDR3 sequences, with around 19% found just once. This sample comprised peripheral blood mononuclear cells (PBMCs), obtained when the disease was refractory, from a patient treated with antithyroid drugs. The receptors were sampled from a female donor with Graves disease. The CDR3 runs from the conserved cysteine through the conserved F or W. D genes are given only for firm matches.

d_call	j_call	v_call	cdr3_aa
.	TRBJ1-4	TRBV12-3/TRBV12-4	CASSFGGAEELFF
.	TRBJ1-1	TRBV10-3	CATQTAARNVGTEAFF
.	TRBJ1-1	TRBV30	CAWSRPGRRNTEAFF
.	TRBJ1-1	TRBV27	CASSLFSGAPLGTEAFF
TRBD1	TRBJ2-7	TRBV20-1	CSALRLGQGRPSHSYEQYF
.	TRBJ1-6	TRBV4-3	CASSQTWQGINSPLHF
.	TRBJ1-3	TRBV2	CASSEYGFNSGNTIYF
.	TRBJ1-5	TRBV4-2	CASSQATVGNQPQHF
.	TRBJ2-5	TRBV3-1	CASSQDPQYQETQYF
.	TRBJ1-2	TRBV29-1	CSGDHNYGYTF
.	TRBJ1-1	TRBV19	CASRQRRRGNTEAFF
.	TRBJ1-2	TRBV5-5	CASSLVGRGYTF
TRBD1	TRBJ2-2	TRBV24-1	CATRDRGHTGELFF
TRBD1	TRBJ2-7	TRBV3-1	CASSSWDRDSYEQYF
.	TRBJ1-1	TRBV5-1	CASSLDPGGVNTEAFF
TRBD1	TRBJ1-1	TRBV20-1	CSATRGGGSTEAFF
TRBD1	TRBJ2-5	TRBV20-1	CSARVRDRGTRETQYF
TRBD1	TRBJ1-1	TRBV6-2/TRBV6-3	CASSYSDRRPMAFF
.	TRBJ2-1	TRBV12-5	CASGLVLDGANEQFF
TRBD2	TRBJ2-7	TRBV20-1	CSAAPLLAGGNYEQYF
TRBD1	TRBJ1-1	TRBV5-1	CASRRGQAKAFF
.	TRBJ1-1	TRBV28	CASSLSGVCTEAFF
TRBD2	TRBJ2-5	TRBV28	CASRLGTSGLPSFEETQYF
.	TRBJ1-2	TRBV12-3/TRBV12-4	CASSLEQGYGYTF
.	TRBJ1-2	TRBV11-2	CASSFTTANYGYTF
.	TRBJ1-4	TRBV7-9	CASSLPMDTALHEKLFF
.	TRBJ1-6	TRBV5-1	CASSLETLIRGNSPLHF
.	TRBJ2-2	TRBV5-1	CASSSGRANTGELFF
TRBD1	TRBJ1-1	TRBV10-3	CAIREAGDRVVGSTEAFF
TRBD2	TRBJ2-5	TRBV7-8	CASSRLRLAGAKGTQYF
.	TRBJ2-7	TRBV7-8	CASSPTPGHLYEQYF
.	TRBJ2-5	TRBV20-1	CSAREDETIKETQYF
.	TRBJ1-2	TRBV30	CAFRRDLPGYTF
TRBD1	TRBJ1-2	TRBV29-1	CSVLTGDYGYTF
.	TRBJ2-1	TRBV12-3/TRBV12-4	CASSFPRNEQFF
TRBD1	TRBJ2-7	TRBV11-2	CASSGQGYEQYF
.	TRBJ1-1	TRBV5-8	CASTLGGFRNTEAFF
.	TRBJ1-2	TRBV19	CASSIVKGVGYTF
TRBD2	TRBJ2-5	TRBV7-9	CASSLSFGLAGKETQYF
.	TRBJ1-1	TRBV19	CASSEGWGRRGNTEAFF
.	TRBJ1-2	TRBV9	CASSVGGRPGGYTF
TRBD2	TRBJ2-1	TRBV29-1	CSVDRGDGYNEQFF
TRBD1	TRBJ1-4	TRBV12-3/TRBV12-4	CASSPFDRDEKLFF
.	TRBJ1-3	TRBV7-3	CASSMQGTGNTIYF
TRBD1	TRBJ1-3	TRBV28	CASSYRGLTGNTIYF
.	TRBJ2-5	TRBV18	CASSLKKETQYF
.	TRBJ2-5	TRBV29-1	CSVGRDETQYF
TRBD1	TRBJ2-2	TRBV10-3	CATGQGAAGELFF
.	TRBJ1-2	TRBV5-4	CASSLAVTGNYGYTF
.	TRBJ1-4	TRBV18	CASSWGAAAGSEKLFF
.	TRBJ1-5	TRBV15	CATSRAGPDQPQHF
.	TRBJ1-1	TRBV18	CASSPMGDTEAFF